One and the same sample provided the 4 T cell receptor beta chains below, sequenced in a study of cytomegalovirus exposure and HLA in healthy donors. The data were produced by immunoSEQ multiplex PCR, yet TCRdb's version contains in-frame clones alone and is incomplete. This table holds roughly 200,000 clones, roughly 86% found once. The sample was PBMCs. These receptors were taken from a man in his thirties or forties in good health and CMV-seropositive.

The V gene is TRBV27, the J gene TRBJ2-3; TRBD2 aligns across 8 bases. The CDR3 extends over 15 amino acids. J gave up 12 bases and V 3 bases, and 14 bases lay outside the gene matches. Germline CDR1 reads MNHEY; CDR2 reads SMNVEV (reference sequence). CDR3 protein: CASSLGTREDIRQYF. The CDR3, as DNA: TGTGCCAGCAGTTTGGGTACGCGGGAGGATATACGACAGTATTTT.

The V gene is TRBV11-3, the J gene TRBJ2-1, with D unresolved. Deletions cut 0 bases from V and 6 bases from J, with 12 bases between. From germline, CDR1 is SGHNT and CDR2 YENEEA. This CDR3 contains 15 residues. DNA for the CDR3: TGTGCCAGCAGCTTAGAGGGCTCCAGCGCCAATGAGCAGTTCTTC. Protein: CASSLEGSSANEQFF. Supplemented by reference TRBV11-3 and TRBJ2-1, the full variable domain reads EAGVVQSPRYKIIEKKQPVAFWCNPISGHNTLYWYLQNLGQGPELLIRYENEEAVDDSQLPKDRFSAERLKGVDSTLKIQPAELGDSAVYLCASSLEGSSANEQFFGPGTRLTVL.

The rearrangement links TRBV28 to TRBJ2-1, with D tentatively TRBD2 (5 bases). Germline CDR1 is MDHEN and CDR2 is SYDVKM. V was shortened by 3 bases and J by 9 bases, with 9 bases between the two germline ends. CDR3 length equals 12 residues. This chain's CDR3 is CASSFGVGEQFF. The CDR3 nucleotides read TGTGCCAGCAGTTTCGGGGTCGGTGAGCAGTTCTTC.

V usage is TRBV2 and J usage is TRBJ2-7; D is ambiguous. The CDR3 extends over 13 amino acids. The ends were cut back, 11 bases at V and 6 bases at J, with 20 bases in the middle. In germline, CDR1 is SNHLY, CDR2 FYNNEI. CDR3 coding DNA: TGTGCCGGGTCACCGGGTCTCAGCCCCGAGCAGTACTTC. Its translation: CAGSPGLSPEQYF.